A selection of T cell receptor beta chains follows, all from one sample in a study of spatial heterogeneity in lung cancer. TCRdb fed the 5' RACE reads into MiXCR, producing one record per CDR3 protein. The data contain under 75,000 distinct CDR3 sequences, 10% to 15% of them singletons. This specimen was PBMCs, taken at surgery. Receptors were obtained from a male donor with early-stage non-small cell lung cancer. Both conserved end residues are part of each CDR3. D genes are given only for firm matches. Not all rows give a size; the values are once, few, many and, for expanded clones, a class.

V gene	J gene	clone size	D gene	CDR3 DNA	CDR3 protein
TRBV2	TRBJ2-2	.	.	TGTGCCAGCGGAGAGTACACCGGGGAGCTGTTTTTT	CASGEYTGELFF
TRBV11-2	TRBJ1-1	.	.	TGTGCCTGCAGCTTAGTCGGGACGGCGAACACTGAAGCTTTCTTT	CACSLVGTANTEAFF
TRBV7-2	TRBJ2-1	.	.	TGTGCCAGCAGCTTAGGAGCGCTCGGACAAGAGCAGTTCTTC	CASSLGALGQEQFF
TRBV20-1	TRBJ2-1	many	.	TGCAGTGCTAGTAGCCGAGACTATCACCCCCCCAAGCAGTTCTTC	CSASSRDYHPPKQFF
TRBV29-1	TRBJ2-1	many	.	TGCAGCGTTTCTTTCATGGCGTCTAGACTAGTTCCAAATGAGCAGTTCTTC	CSVSFMASRLVPNEQFF
TRBV20-1	TRBJ2-2	.	.	TGCAGTGCTAGCCTGCTTGTCTCCGGGGAGCTGTTTTTT	CSASLLVSGELFF
TRBV30	TRBJ2-7	few	TRBD2	TGTGCCTGGAGTAGACTAGCGGGAGCTGGCGAGCAGTACTTC	CAWSRLAGAGEQYF
TRBV7-9	TRBJ2-7	few	.	TGTGCCAGCAGCTTAGATTTTAGGAGGAAGTACTTC	CASSLDFRRKYF
TRBV12-5	TRBJ2-7	many	.	TGTGCTAGTGGTTTGCCCCCTTCCGGGCCCACCTCCTACGAGCAGTACTTC	CASGLPPSGPTSYEQYF
TRBV29-1	TRBJ1-1	many	TRBD1	TGCAGCGTCGGGACAGATGAAGCTTTCTTT	CSVGTDEAFF
TRBV10-2	TRBJ2-3	few	.	TGCGCCAGCAGTGAGGGATGGCTGGCTAGCACAGATACGCAGTATTTT	CASSEGWLASTDTQYF
TRBV15	TRBJ2-3	.	.	TGTGCCACCAGCAGAGGGGTAGATACGCAGTATTTT	CATSRGVDTQYF
TRBV3-1	TRBJ1-5	many	.	TGTGCCAGCAGCCAAGTTAACGGAGATCAGCCCCAGCATTTT	CASSQVNGDQPQHF
TRBV7-3	TRBJ1-1	.	.	TGTGCCAGCAGCTTAGACTTCTACTCTGAAGCTTTCTTT	CASSLDFYSEAFF
TRBV5-1	TRBJ2-1	.	.	TGCGCCAGCAGCCCGTATTTCGGAGACAGCTCCTACAATGAGCAGTTCTTC	CASSPYFGDSSYNEQFF
TRBV19	TRBJ2-2	.	.	TGTGCCAGTAGTATCCCCCCCTCTAGGATGGGAAACACCGGGGAGCTGTTTTTT	CASSIPPSRMGNTGELFF
TRBV6-5	TRBJ1-2	.	TRBD1	TGTGCCAGCAGGCCTACAGGGGGTGATGGCTACACCTTC	CASRPTGGDGYTF
TRBV7-8	TRBJ2-3	.	TRBD1	TGTGCCAGCAGCCCCTGGACAGGGGGTGTAACAGATACGCAGTATTTT	CASSPWTGGVTDTQYF
TRBV20-1	TRBJ2-1	few	TRBD2	TGCAGTGCTTCCCTGAGTGGGACTAGCGGACACAATGAGCAGTTCTTC	CSASLSGTSGHNEQFF
TRBV6-1	TRBJ1-1	.	.	TGTGCCAGCAATCAGGGAGTGACTGAAGCTTTCTTT	CASNQGVTEAFF
TRBV4-2	TRBJ2-7	many	.	TGTGCCAGCAGCCAAGTAGTTGCGGGAACCACCTACGAGCAGTACTTC	CASSQVVAGTTYEQYF
TRBV5-1	TRBJ2-5	many	.	TGCGCCAGCAGACTGGACAGTTCCCAAGAGACCCAGTACTTC	CASRLDSSQETQYF
TRBV19	TRBJ2-2	many	TRBD2	TGTGCCACCGGGTACAGCGGGATAGCCGGGGAGCTGTTTTTT	CATGYSGIAGELFF
TRBV19	TRBJ1-1	many	.	TGTGCCAGTAGTTTGAGGGATTACACTGAAGCTTTCTTT	CASSLRDYTEAFF
TRBV12-3/TRBV12-4	TRBJ1-2	.	TRBD1	TGTGCCAGCAGCCTTAGACAGGGCCTTCACTATGGCTACACCTTC	CASSLRQGLHYGYTF
TRBV6-2/TRBV6-3	TRBJ1-1	.	.	TGTGCCAGCAGTTACTCGAAGGACTACTACACTGAAGCTTTCTTT	CASSYSKDYYTEAFF
TRBV6-4	TRBJ2-1	few	TRBD1	TGTGCCAGCAGTAACCAGGGGGCCCCGGGAGAGCAGTTCTTC	CASSNQGAPGEQFF
TRBV20-1	TRBJ1-5	.	.	TGCAGTGCTAGGGGCTTACATAATCAGCCCCAGCATTTT	CSARGLHNQPQHF
TRBV30	TRBJ2-3	few	.	TGTGCCTGGAGTGGACCTGGCTCCAGAACCACAGATACGCAGTATTTT	CAWSGPGSRTTDTQYF
TRBV11-2	TRBJ1-1	many	.	TGTGCCAGCAGCTTAACGGTAGGGGTAACTGAAGCTTTCTTT	CASSLTVGVTEAFF
TRBV20-1	TRBJ2-7	few	TRBD1	TGCAGTGCCGTCTCCGGGACAGGAGGCTACGAGCAGTACTTC	CSAVSGTGGYEQYF
TRBV20-1	TRBJ2-7	.	TRBD2	TGCAGTGCTAGAACCTCGGGAGCGGGAAGTCCCCGACCCTACGAGCAGTACTTC	CSARTSGAGSPRPYEQYF
TRBV6-1	TRBJ1-2	.	.	TGTGCCAGCAGTGCCATTACAGAAGGCTATGGCTACACCTTC	CASSAITEGYGYTF
TRBV20-1	TRBJ2-7	few	.	TGCAGTGCTAGAACCCTGACAGGAGCCTACGAGCAGTACTTC	CSARTLTGAYEQYF
TRBV20-1	TRBJ2-3	few	TRBD2	TGCAGTGCTAGAGATTTTTGGACTAGCGGGGATTTGACAGATACGCAGTATTTT	CSARDFWTSGDLTDTQYF
TRBV7-9	TRBJ1-1	.	.	TGTGCCAGCAGCTGGGTCGCACCACACACTGAAGCTTTCTTT	CASSWVAPHTEAFF
TRBV12-3/TRBV12-4	TRBJ2-1	.	.	TGTGCCAGCAGTGCGGGACTGGTCGATGAGCAGTTCTTC	CASSAGLVDEQFF
TRBV5-1	TRBJ2-1	.	.	TGCGCCAGCAGCCTGGACCTTTCCTCGAGCTCCTACAATGAGCAGTTCTTC	CASSLDLSSSSYNEQFF
TRBV5-1	TRBJ1-1	.	.	TGCGCCAGCAGCCTGGGTCTCCTGGTCACTGAAGCTTTCTTT	CASSLGLLVTEAFF
TRBV14	TRBJ2-2	few	.	TGTGCCAGCAGCCAAGGTCGGACGAACACCGGGGAGCTGTTTTTT	CASSQGRTNTGELFF
TRBV12-3/TRBV12-4	TRBJ2-2	.	.	TGTGCCAGCAGTTTACCGCAGCTAGGGACGGCGAACACCGGGGAGCTGTTTTTT	CASSLPQLGTANTGELFF
TRBV4-1	TRBJ2-5	many	TRBD2	TGCGCCAGCAGCCCGACTAGCGGGAACCAAGAGACCCAGTACTTC	CASSPTSGNQETQYF
TRBV6-2/TRBV6-3	TRBJ1-5	few	.	TGTGCCAGCAGTTACGCCATGCAAGGGAGGGAAAGTCAGCCCCAGCATTTT	CASSYAMQGRESQPQHF
TRBV5-1	TRBJ2-1	few	TRBD1	TGCGCCAGCAGCCTCTCGACAGGGGTCGGCAATGAGCAGTTCTTC	CASSLSTGVGNEQFF
TRBV4-3	TRBJ2-2	few	.	TGCGCCAGCAGCCAAAAGAAGATGGACACCGGGGAGCTGTTTTTT	CASSQKKMDTGELFF
TRBV2	TRBJ2-3	few	.	TGTGCCAGCAGTGGACAGGCGGTTGCAGATACGCAGTATTTT	CASSGQAVADTQYF
TRBV2	TRBJ2-7	.	.	TGTGCCAGCAGAGCCCAGGGTACCTCCTACGAGCAGTACTTC	CASRAQGTSYEQYF
TRBV6-5	TRBJ1-2	many	TRBD1	TGTGCCAGCAGCCGAGGACAGGGGGGCTACACCTTC	CASSRGQGGYTF
TRBV6-2/TRBV6-3	TRBJ1-1	.	.	TGTGCCAGCAGGAGGGGGGTAGGGATCAACACTGAAGCTTTCTTT	CASRRGVGINTEAFF
TRBV3-1	TRBJ2-5	many	.	TGTGCCAGCAGCCAAGGTTGGGGAGTCGGAGAGACCCAGTACTTC	CASSQGWGVGETQYF
TRBV7-2	TRBJ2-3	many	.	TGTGCCAGCAGCCCCCCGGGACGCACAGATACGCAGTATTTT	CASSPPGRTDTQYF
TRBV19	TRBJ1-4	few	.	TGTGCCAGTTTCAGGACTGCCGGGTATGGCGAAAAACTGTTTTTT	CASFRTAGYGEKLFF
TRBV7-2	TRBJ2-1	.	.	TGTGCCAGCAGCTTAGTCTTCGGATATTACAATGAGCAGTTCTTC	CASSLVFGYYNEQFF
TRBV5-1	TRBJ1-4	.	.	TGCGCCAGCAGCTTGGCGTCAGGAACCTATGAAAAACTGTTTTTT	CASSLASGTYEKLFF
TRBV25-1	TRBJ2-1	few	.	TGTGCCAGCAGGACAAAGAGTAATGAGCAGTTCTTC	CASRTKSNEQFF
TRBV5-1	TRBJ2-7	.	TRBD1	TGCGCCAGCAGCTCCGGGACAGCCTACGAGCAGTACTTC	CASSSGTAYEQYF
TRBV7-2	TRBJ2-2	.	.	TGTGCCAGCAGCCTCCCGACAGGAGCGAACACCGGGGAGCTGTTTTTT	CASSLPTGANTGELFF